The text below deals with one T cell receptor beta chain. Antigen: not known. Some clones are missing from TCRdb's copy, which holds only in-frame ones; the method was immunoSEQ multiplex PCR. The sample has under 150,000 clones, 85% to 90% seen once. This record comes from a study of T cell responses to AZD1222 COVID-19 vaccine. General study results and limits: CD4 TCRs linked to vaccination spanned spike, dominating at 160-218 and 743-854. Baseline seropositives among AZD1222 recipients totaled only five or six. Repertoires in all cases were sampled only once the peak T cell response had passed. White British people made up most donors, females outnumbered males, and clonal diversity was possibly underestimated.

Germline lookup yields CDR1 ENHRY and CDR2 SYGVKD. V shed 3 bases, J shed 1 base, and the junction held 14 bases outside the gene matches. The length of the CDR3 is 20 residues. Sequenced here: peripheral blood, sampled on day 0 of AZD1222 vaccination. The sequence derives from an adult in good health. The V call is TRBV10-3, the J call TRBJ2-1; 11 nucleotides agree with TRBD2. CDR3: CAISDQGLAGPKVSYNEQFF. CDR3 DNA: TGTGCCATCAGTGATCAAGGACTAGCGGGCCCTAAGGTTTCCTACAATGAGCAGTTCTTC.